Listed here are 20 T cell receptor beta chains from one sample, sequenced in a study of sequential checkpoint blockade in melanoma. Treatment described: randomized to nivolumab then ipilimumab (arm A) or the reverse (arm B). Only in-frame clones appear in the TCRdb table, and some are missing; sequencing was by immunoSEQ multiplex PCR. The sample has approximately 17,000 clones; 80% are singletons. Sequenced here: CD8+ T cells sorted from blood (inferred from file names), sampled from a patient given nivolumab and ipilimumab in sequence. These receptors came from a human donor with melanoma.

The genes are TRBV19 and TRBJ1-4, with 9 bases matching TRBD1. The germline V gene encodes CDR1 LNHDA and CDR2 SQIVND (reference sequence). Trimming cost V 4 bases and J 8 bases; bases outside gene matches: 8. This CDR3 comprises 15 residues. In DNA form, the CDR3 reads TGTGCCAGTAGTAGGGGAACAGGGGGCTTCGAAAAACTGTTTTTT. Translating it yields CASSRGTGGFEKLFF.

The chain has TRBV7-8 and TRBJ2-7; D is perhaps TRBD1 (5 bases). Germline V gene data show CDR1 as SGHVS and CDR2 as FQNEAQ. The CDR3 is 15 residues long. The V end lost 5 bases, the J end lost 0 bases, and 14 bases lay between the germline ends. CDR3 DNA sequence: TGTGCCAGCAGCCCTCAGTCGACAGCCTCCTACGAGCAGTACTTC. It yields the protein CASSPQSTASYEQYF.

The rearrangement joins TRBV7-6 to TRBJ1-4; D perhaps matches TRBD1 (5 bases). The CDR3 extends over 14 amino acids. The germline V gene encodes CDR1 SGHVS and CDR2 FNYEAQ. V was pared by 3 bases and J by 2 bases, with 7 bases between. CDR3 in amino acids: CASSLTVTNEKLFF. CDR3 sequence (DNA): TGTGCCAGCAGCTTGACAGTGACTAATGAAAAACTGTTTTTT.

The chain couples TRBV23-1 to TRBJ1-2, with D unclear. TRBV23-1 is an ORF for which the function is uncertain. Trimming removed 0 bases at V and 4 bases at J, with 12 bases between. The CDR3 runs to 15 residues. The CDR3 here is CASSQSRAIPYGYTF. The CDR3 DNA sequence: TGCGCCAGCAGTCAATCCCGCGCGATTCCCTATGGCTACACCTTC.

The gene calls are TRBV14 and TRBJ2-7, with 8 bases fitting TRBD1. Trimming at V came to 1 base and at J to 6 bases, leaving 2 bases not matched to a gene. This CDR3 is 13 amino acids long. Germline assignment: CDR1 SGHDN and CDR2 FVKESK. CDR3: CASSQARGREQYF. The CDR3 region has the DNA TGTGCCAGCAGCCAAGCCAGGGGGCGCGAGCAGTACTTC.

The chain has TRBV5-4 and TRBJ2-7; TRBD1 aligns across 8 bases. Germline V lookup: CDR1 SGHNT, CDR2 YYREEE (reference sequence). The CDR3 runs 14 residues. The ends lost 0 bases at V and 2 bases at J; junction bases unmatched: 1. CDR3 loop: CASSLGTGTYEQYF. The CDR3 nucleotides read TGTGCCAGCAGCTTGGGGACAGGGACCTACGAGCAGTACTTC.

V is TRBV5-1 and J is TRBJ1-1; no reliable D call. The germline V gene has CDR1 SGHRS and CDR2 YFSETQ. This CDR3 spans 12 amino acids. V lost 4 bases to trimming and J lost 3 bases, with 7 bases between them. The CDR3, as DNA: TGCGCCAGCAGCCCCGGTGACACTGAAGCTTTCTTT. Translating gives CASSPGDTEAFF.

V is TRBV7-8 and J is TRBJ1-5, with 7 bases fitting TRBD1. Germline V gene lookup returns CDR1 SGHVS and CDR2 FQNEAQ. Trimming took 4 bases from V and 6 from J; bases not matched to a gene: 15. This CDR3 is 17 amino acids long. CDR3 sequence (DNA): TGTGCCAGCAGCTCATACCACAGGGGAAAAATGGGTCAGCCCCAGCATTTT. It yields the protein CASSSYHRGKMGQPQHF.

This chain links TRBV30 with TRBJ1-1; D perhaps matches TRBD1 (5 bases). CDR3 length: 14 amino acids. Per germline, CDR1 GTSNPN and CDR2 SVGIG (reference sequence). V lost 1 base, J lost 4 bases, and 13 bases lay in between. The CDR3 DNA is TGTGCCTGGAGTGGCGGGGGTTGGGGCACTGAAGCTTTCTTT. Translation gives CAWSGGGWGTEAFF.

V usage is TRBV11-2 and J usage is TRBJ2-7; 8 nucleotides align to TRBD2. CDR1 SGHAT and CDR2 FQNNGV come from the germline V gene. V was clipped by 5 bases and J by 4 bases; unmatched bases: 4. The CDR3 has 13 residues. The CDR3 DNA reads as TGTGCCAGCAGCATGTCGGGGGGGTACGAGCAGTACTTC. It encodes CASSMSGGYEQYF.

J is TRBJ1-5 and V is TRBV5-6; 9 bases line up with TRBD1. CDR3 length: 17 residues. The V segment lost 1 base and the J segment 3 bases; nucleotides outside the gene matches: 8. Germline loops: CDR1 SGHDT, CDR2 YYEEEE. The CDR3 loop reads CASSLRHRGLDNQPQHF. The CDR3 coding sequence is TGTGCCAGCAGCTTGCGGCACAGGGGGCTTGACAATCAGCCCCAGCATTTT.

The V call is TRBV7-7, the J call TRBJ1-6; D not resolved. CDR3 length: 14 residues. Trimming pared 2 bases from V and 4 bases from J, leaving 6 bases between. Germline values: CDR1 SSHAT, CDR2 FNYEAQ (reference sequence). Written as DNA, the CDR3 is TGTGCCAGCAGCTTAAATTCGTATAATTCACCCCTCCACTTT. Translation: CASSLNSYNSPLHF. Together with reference TRBV7-7 and TRBJ1-6, the CDR3 gives the full variable domain: GAGVSQSPRYKVTKRGQDVTLRCDPISSHATLYWYQQALGQGPEFLTYFNYEAQPDKSGLPSDRFSAERPEGSISTLTIQRTEQRDSAMYRCASSLNSYNSPLHFGNGTRLTVT.

The chain links TRBV6-1 to TRBJ2-5; 12 bases line up with TRBD2. Near its end, the DNA agrees better with TRBJ2-7, so the J call may be wrong. The germline V gene has CDR1 MNHNS and CDR2 SASEGT. The CDR3 is 15 amino acids. This CDR3 reads CASSGLAGETYEQYF. The CDR3 bases are TGTGCCAGCAGTGGACTAGCGGGAGAGACCTACGAGCAGTACTTC.

V usage is TRBV25-1 and J usage is TRBJ2-7; TRBD1 is a possible D gene (6 bases). Germline V gives CDR1 MGHDK, CDR2 SYGVNS. The CDR3 runs 12 residues. Trimming removed 6 bases at V and 6 bases at J, with 12 bases between. The CDR3 loop is CASRRQGGEQYF. DNA for the CDR3: TGTGCCAGCAGACGACAAGGGGGCGAGCAGTACTTC.

The CDR3 DNA reads as TGTGCCAGCAGCTCCTCCGACGGACAGGGTGACACTGGGGCCAACGTCCTGACTTTC. It is translated as CASSSSDGQGDTGANVLTF. The gene calls are TRBV7-9 and TRBJ2-6; 8 bases agree with TRBD1. The CDR3 is made up of 19 amino acids. CDR1 SEHNR and CDR2 FQNEAQ come from the germline V gene (reference sequence). Trimming took 4 bases from V and 2 from J; bases not matched to a gene: 13. The full variable domain, its missing parts supplied by reference TRBV7-9 and TRBJ2-6, is DTGVSQNPRHKITKRGQNVTFRCDPISEHNRLYWYRQTLGQGPEFLTYFQNEAQLEKSRLLSDRFSAERPKGSFSTLEIQRTEQGDSAMYLCASSSSDGQGDTGANVLTFGAGSRLTVL.

This clone was counted only a few times. This chain links TRBV5-4 with TRBJ1-6; 7 nucleotides match TRBD1. The trim removed 2 bases at V and 5 bases at J, leaving 4 bases unmatched. There are 15 residues in the CDR3. Germline assignment: CDR1 SGHNT and CDR2 YYREEE (reference sequence). The CDR3 region is CASSFGTEDNSPLHF. CDR3 DNA sequence: TGTGCCAGCAGCTTTGGGACAGAAGATAATTCACCCCTCCACTTT. The variable domain in full, completed from reference TRBV5-4 and TRBJ1-6, reads ETGVTQSPTHLIKTRGQQVTLRCSSQSGHNTVSWYQQALGQGPQFIFQYYREEENGRGNFPPRFSGLQFPNYSSELNVNALELDDSALYLCASSFGTEDNSPLHFGNGTRLTVT.

This clone was seen once. The rearrangement uses TRBV18 and TRBJ2-7; 7 bases agree with TRBD2. V shed 6 bases, J shed 1 base, and the junction held 6 bases outside the gene matches. This CDR3 spans 14 amino acids. Germline V gives CDR1 KGHSH, CDR2 LQKENI. CDR3 DNA sequence: TGTGCCAGCTCCCGGGAGGCAGCATCCTACGAGCAGTACTTC. Protein product: CASSREAASYEQYF.

This chain connects TRBV10-3 to TRBJ2-7, with 7 bases that match TRBD2. The trim removed 3 bases at V and 2 bases at J, leaving 10 bases unmatched. CDR1 is ENHRY, CDR2 SYGVKD, per germline. This CDR3 is built from 16 residues. Written as DNA, the CDR3 is TGTGCCATCAGTGACCCCTCCGGGACTATAACCTACGAGCAGTACTTC. It codes for CAISDPSGTITYEQYF.

The chain couples TRBV5-1 to TRBJ1-2; D is unresolved. The germline V and J ends were trimmed by 2 bases and 8 bases, with 10 bases remaining between them. Germline V gene data show CDR1 as SGHRS and CDR2 as YFSETQ. The CDR3 has 12 amino acids. CDR3 sequence (DNA): TGCGCCAGCAGCTTTAACGCAGAAGGCTACACCTTC. This encodes CASSFNAEGYTF. Complete variable domain (other parts from reference TRBV5-1 and TRBJ1-2): KAGVTQTPRYLIKTRGQQVTLSCSPISGHRSVSWYQQTPGQGLQFLFEYFSETQRNKGNFPGRFSGRQFSNSRSEMNVSTLELGDSALYLCASSFNAEGYTFGSGTRLTVV.

The chain is built from TRBV19 and TRBJ1-1; 8 bases align to TRBD1. CDR1 is LNHDA and CDR2 is SQIVND in the germline V gene (reference sequence). V shed 6 bases, J shed 0 bases, and the junction held 12 bases outside the gene matches. The CDR3 consists of 17 residues. The CDR3 DNA is TGTGCCAGTAGCCCGGGACAGGTTTATGGGATGAACACTGAAGCTTTCTTT. The encoded protein is CASSPGQVYGMNTEAFF.